This T cell receptor (beta chain) was captured in a study of blood T cell repertoires in COVID-19. Study as a whole: T cells, B-cell-depleted T cells, or PBMCs supplied cDNA or gDNA.

Authors' processing steps: How many nucleated cells were present was estimated from reference gene primer amplification. This table comes from immunoSEQ multiplex PCR, and its TCRdb copy is limited to in-frame clones, with some not included. That table is the source of V, J and clone size, and D and trimming were worked out from the DNA. The sample carries some 170,000 clones, around 81% recorded once. This clone came up a few times. The CDR3 has 13 residues. Germline V gene lookup returns CDR1 KGHSH and CDR2 LQKENI. V shed 3 bases and J shed 3 bases, with 8 bases lying between them. The chain joins TRBV18 to TRBJ2-5, with a weak D call TRBD2 (5 bases). This TCR derives from a man aged 55-75 years with active or convalescent COVID-19. Sequencing input: peripheral blood. CDR3 sequence reads: CASSPTLEETQYF. The DNA of the CDR3 is TGTGCCAGCTCACCGACACTAGAAGAGACCCAGTACTTC. The whole variable domain, filled in from reference TRBV18 and TRBJ2-5, reads NAGVMQNPRHLVRRRGQEARLRCSPMKGHSHVYWYRQLPEEGLKFMVYLQKENIIDESGMPKERFSAEFPKEGPSILRIQQVVRGDSAAYFCASSPTLEETQYFGPGTRLLVL.